A single sample is the source of the 21 T cell receptor beta chains below, sequenced in a study of shared T cell receptors in the human thymus. Some clones are missing from TCRdb's copy, which holds only in-frame ones; the method was immunoSEQ multiplex PCR. Of about 540,000 clones listed, 78% are singletons. This same sample was also part of a study on human thymus T cells.

The sequencing sample was made of thymocytes. These receptors all come from a boy in the first two years of life with a congenital heart defect.

This sequence joins TRBV11-2 and TRBJ2-1; 12 bases match TRBD2. Germline V gene lookup returns CDR1 SGHAT and CDR2 FQNNGV. V shed 5 bases and J 10 bases; nucleotides not matched to a gene: 12. The CDR3 is made up of 16 amino acids. The CDR3 sequence: CASSVTGLAGLREQFF. For the CDR3, the DNA is TGTGCCAGCAGCGTCACCGGACTAGCGGGACTCAGGGAGCAGTTCTTC.

This clone was seen once. The chain links TRBV7-2 to TRBJ2-5, with TRBD2 matching over 12 bases. V lost 5 bases to trimming and J lost 4 bases; unmatched junction nucleotides: 8. Germline V gene sequence: CDR1 SGHTA, CDR2 FQGNSA. CDR3 size: 16 residues. The CDR3 DNA reads as TGTGCCAGCAGCCCCCAGACTAGCGGGAGAGGAGAGACCCAGTACTTC. Translating it yields CASSPQTSGRGETQYF.

The rearrangement joins TRBV5-3 to TRBJ2-1; 11 bases line up with TRBD2. Being an ORF, TRBV5-3 has a function that is uncertain. With 9 bases clipped from V and 7 bases from J, the junction kept 15 bases outside the gene matches. There are 16 residues in the CDR3. CDR3 coding DNA: TGTGCCACCCCACGTCTCACTAGCGGGAGACCAAATGAGCAGTTCTTC. This codes for CATPRLTSGRPNEQFF.

The chain recombines TRBV29-1 with TRBJ1-1; D is undetermined. This CDR3 is 20 amino acids long. Looked up from germline, CDR1 is SQVTM and CDR2 is ANQGSEA. The ends were cut back, 4 bases at V and 10 bases at J, with 40 bases in the middle. CDR3 in DNA: TGCAGCGTTGTTAAAGGGCCTCACAAGCCCCAAGGGAGGTATTCTGCGGGAGCTTTCTTT. It yields the protein CSVVKGPHKPQGRYSAGAFF.

The chain uses TRBV4-3 and TRBJ1-2; D not resolved. This CDR3 contains 18 residues. Trimming shortened V by 0 bases and J by 1 base, and 18 bases separated the two germline ends. Germline CDR1 reads LGHNA; CDR2 reads YSLEER. The CDR3 protein is CASSQDRNDCGHNYGYTF. In DNA, the CDR3 is TGCGCCAGCAGCCAAGATCGAAACGATTGTGGCCATAACTATGGCTACACCTTC.

The rearrangement joins TRBV6-6 to TRBJ2-5; 7 bases map to TRBD2. V lost 2 bases and J lost 7; bases outside the gene matches: 7. The germline V gene encodes CDR1 MNHNY and CDR2 SVGAGI (reference sequence). The CDR3 consists of 14 residues. CDR3 protein: CASSYPGLGGTQYF. DNA for the CDR3: TGTGCCAGCAGTTACCCCGGACTAGGAGGGACCCAGTACTTC.

The chain uses TRBV27 and TRBJ2-4; D is perhaps TRBD1 (7 bases). V was cut by 3 bases and J by 15 bases, with 21 bases left in between. CDR1 is MNHEY and CDR2 is SMNVEV in the germline V gene (reference sequence). There are 14 residues in the CDR3. The CDR3 sequence is CASSFRGEEGAGYF. CDR3 DNA: TGTGCCAGCAGTTTTCGAGGGGAGGAGGGGGCGGGGTACTTC.

The chain links TRBV19 to TRBJ1-4; D is possibly TRBD1 (5 bases). Germline lookup yields CDR1 LNHDA and CDR2 SQIVND (reference sequence). This CDR3 is 17 amino acids long. Between the trimmed V and J ends, which lost 6 bases and 0 bases, there was a span of 17 bases. The CDR3 sequence: CASRTNRGSATNEKLFF. The CDR3 DNA follows: TGTGCCAGTAGGACAAACCGGGGGAGTGCAACTAATGAAAAACTGTTTTTT.

V and J are TRBV28 and TRBJ2-7; 9 nucleotides match TRBD2. The V segment lost 6 bases and the J segment 1 base; nucleotides outside the gene matches: 1. Per germline, CDR1 MDHEN and CDR2 SYDVKM. The CDR3 runs to 13 residues. This CDR3 is CASRGLASYEQYF. The CDR3, as DNA: TGTGCCAGCAGGGGACTAGCTTCCTACGAGCAGTACTTC.

The CDR3 loop reads CASSQVVSYEQYF. CDR3 coding DNA: TGCGCCAGCAGCCAAGTAGTCTCCTACGAGCAGTACTTC. The chain recombines TRBV4-1 with TRBJ2-7; D not resolved. Trimming took off 1 base at V and 0 bases at J, with 4 bases between the two ends. Germline CDR1 and CDR2: MGHRA and YSYEKL. There are 13 residues in the CDR3.

The chain carries TRBV9 and TRBJ1-1; D is perhaps TRBD1 (5 bases). Deletions cut 1 base from V and 1 base from J, with 14 bases between. Germline V gene lookup returns CDR1 SGDLS and CDR2 YYNGEE. The CDR3 runs 16 residues. CDR3 residues: CASSVSIGRGNTEAFF. DNA of the CDR3: TGTGCCAGCAGCGTATCCATAGGAAGGGGGAACACTGAAGCTTTCTTT.

This sequence joins TRBV6-6 and TRBJ2-5; D not certain. The CDR3 has 14 residues. The V and J ends lost 5 bases and 7 bases respectively, with 17 bases between them. In germline, CDR1 is MNHNY, CDR2 SVGAGI (reference sequence). CDR3 sequence: CASSRTERTGTQYF. CDR3 nucleotide sequence: TGTGCCAGCAGTCGAACGGAGAGAACGGGGACCCAGTACTTC.

This sequence joins TRBV7-6 and TRBJ2-1; 7 nucleotides align to TRBD1. The CDR3 covers 14 residues. The V and J ends lost 4 bases and 5 bases, in that order; junction bases with no gene match: 5. Germline V gene lookup returns CDR1 SGHVS and CDR2 FNYEAQ. The CDR3 bases are TGTGCCAGCAGCTCCCGGACAGGAAACAATGAGCAGTTCTTC. This codes for CASSSRTGNNEQFF.

The chain carries TRBV25-1 and TRBJ2-7, with D perhaps matching TRBD2 (6 bases). Germline loops: CDR1 MGHDK, CDR2 SYGVNS. The CDR3 loop spans 14 amino acids. V lost 11 bases, J lost 3 bases, and 20 bases lay in between. This chain's CDR3 is CAPALTSFSYEQYF. The CDR3, as DNA: TGTGCCCCAGCCCTTACTAGCTTCAGCTACGAGCAGTACTTC.

This clone was counted between two and nine times. The chain carries TRBV19 and TRBJ2-3; weak D call: TRBD1 (7 bases). V lost 5 bases and J lost 0, with 9 bases in between. The V gene's germline CDR1 is LNHDA and CDR2 SQIVND (reference sequence). The CDR3 has 14 residues. The DNA for the CDR3 is TGTGCCAGTAGTTCAGGGGGGAGCACAGATACGCAGTATTTT. Translated: CASSSGGSTDTQYF.

The chain has TRBV5-4 and TRBJ1-2, with TRBD1 as a possible D gene (5 bases). The ends were cut back, 3 bases at V and 0 bases at J, with 18 bases in the middle. CDR3 length: 17 residues. Germline loops: CDR1 SGHNT, CDR2 YYREEE (reference sequence). CDR3 sequence: CASSSRQGLLPNYGYTF. Written as DNA, the CDR3 is TGTGCCAGCAGCTCCCGGCAGGGTTTGCTTCCTAACTATGGCTACACCTTC.

The V gene is TRBV10-2, the J gene TRBJ2-3; D call uncertain. There are 15 residues in the CDR3. Trimming removed 0 bases at V and 4 bases at J, with 11 bases between. Per germline, CDR1 WSHSY and CDR2 SAAADI. DNA for the CDR3: TGCGCCAGCAGTGAGTCTGTCCGAAGCCCAGATACGCAGTATTTT. Residues: CASSESVRSPDTQYF.

The V gene is TRBV7-2, the J gene TRBJ2-3; TRBD2 agrees at 10 bases. The ends lost 4 bases at V and 4 bases at J; junction bases unmatched: 8. The CDR3 is made up of 16 amino acids. CDR1 is SGHTA and CDR2 is FQGNSA in the germline V gene. This chain's CDR3 is CASSYLAGEGADTQYF. The CDR3, as DNA: TGTGCCAGCAGCTACCTAGCGGGAGAAGGCGCAGATACGCAGTATTTT. Based on the CDR3 plus reference TRBV7-2 and TRBJ2-3, the full variable domain is GAGVSQSPSNKVTEKGKDVELRCDPISGHTALYWYRQSLGQGLEFLIYFQGNSAPDKSGLPSDRFSAERTGGSVSTLTIQRTQQEDSAVYLCASSYLAGEGADTQYFGPGTRLTVL.

V is TRBV19 and J is TRBJ2-4, with a possible D match to TRBD2 (5 bases). Germline CDR1 and CDR2: LNHDA and SQIVND (reference sequence). Trimming pared 4 bases from V and 8 bases from J, leaving 21 bases between. The CDR3 is 16 residues long. This CDR3 is CASSTVNSRPRDIQYF. CDR3 DNA: TGTGCCAGTAGTACTGTAAATTCTCGGCCGCGGGACATTCAGTACTTC.

This clone was detected only once. The genes are TRBV14 and TRBJ1-2; D ambiguous. This CDR3 comprises 18 residues. CDR1 is SGHDN and CDR2 is FVKESK in the germline V gene. The V end lost 4 bases, the J end lost 5 bases, and 26 bases lay between the germline ends. The CDR3 loop is CASSRTHLQTLLEYGYTF. The CDR3 DNA reads TGTGCCAGCAGCCGAACCCACCTACAGACCCTCTTAGAATATGGCTACACCTTC.

The chain has TRBV7-8 and TRBJ2-5; tentative D call: TRBD2 (6 bases). There are 14 residues in the CDR3. The germline V and J ends were trimmed by 5 bases and 1 base, with 11 bases remaining between them. The germline V gene has CDR1 SGHVS and CDR2 FQNEAQ. In DNA form, the CDR3 reads TGTGCCAGCAGCCTACCGGGACTCCAAGAGACCCAGTACTTC. Translating it yields CASSLPGLQETQYF.